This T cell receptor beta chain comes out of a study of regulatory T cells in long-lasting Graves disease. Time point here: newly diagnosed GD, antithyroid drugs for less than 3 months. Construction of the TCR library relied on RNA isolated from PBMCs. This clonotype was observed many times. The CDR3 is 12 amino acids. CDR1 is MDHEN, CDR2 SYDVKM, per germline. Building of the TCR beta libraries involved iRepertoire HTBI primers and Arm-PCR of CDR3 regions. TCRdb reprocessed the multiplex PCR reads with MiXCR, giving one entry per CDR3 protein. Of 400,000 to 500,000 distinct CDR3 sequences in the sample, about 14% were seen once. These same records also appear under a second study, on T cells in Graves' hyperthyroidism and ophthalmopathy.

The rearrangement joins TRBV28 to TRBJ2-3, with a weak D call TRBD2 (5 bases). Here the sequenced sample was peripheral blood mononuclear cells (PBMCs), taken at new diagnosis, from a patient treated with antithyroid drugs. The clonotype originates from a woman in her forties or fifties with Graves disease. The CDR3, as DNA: TGTGCTAGCGAGAGGTACACAGATACGCAGTATTTT. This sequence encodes CASERYTDTQYF.